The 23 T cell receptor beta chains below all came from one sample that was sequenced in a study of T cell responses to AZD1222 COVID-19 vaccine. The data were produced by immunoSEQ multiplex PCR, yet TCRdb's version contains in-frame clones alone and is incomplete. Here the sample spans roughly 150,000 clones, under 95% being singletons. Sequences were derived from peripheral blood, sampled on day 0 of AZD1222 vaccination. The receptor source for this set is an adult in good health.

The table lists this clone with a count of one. CDR3 sequence reads: CASSWDGTGYEKLFF. CDR3 coding DNA: TGTGCCAGCAGTTGGGACGGGACAGGGTACGAAAAACTGTTTTTT. This rearrangement joins TRBV6-6 to TRBJ1-4; TRBD1 aligns across 9 bases. In germline, CDR1 is MNHNY, CDR2 SVGAGI (reference sequence). With 4 bases clipped from V and 8 bases from J, the junction kept 8 bases outside the gene matches. The CDR3 is 15 amino acids.

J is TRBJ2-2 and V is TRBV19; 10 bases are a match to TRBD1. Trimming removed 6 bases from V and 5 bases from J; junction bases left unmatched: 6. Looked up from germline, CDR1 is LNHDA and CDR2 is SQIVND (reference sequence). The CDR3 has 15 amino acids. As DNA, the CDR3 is TGTGCCAGTAGATTGGACAGGGGGTGGACCGGGGAGCTGTTTTTT. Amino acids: CASRLDRGWTGELFF.

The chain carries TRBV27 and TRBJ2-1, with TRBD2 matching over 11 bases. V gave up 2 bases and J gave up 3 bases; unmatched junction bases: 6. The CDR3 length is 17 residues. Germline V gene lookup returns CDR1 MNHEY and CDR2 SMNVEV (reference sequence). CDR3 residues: CASSLQASGGYYNEQFF. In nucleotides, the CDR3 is TGTGCCAGCAGTTTACAGGCTAGCGGGGGGTACTACAATGAGCAGTTCTTC.

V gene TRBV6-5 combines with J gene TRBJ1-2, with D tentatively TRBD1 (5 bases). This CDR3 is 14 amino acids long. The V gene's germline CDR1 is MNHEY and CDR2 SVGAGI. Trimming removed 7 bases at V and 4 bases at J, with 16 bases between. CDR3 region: CASTDPGSTYGYTF. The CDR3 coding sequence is TGTGCCAGCACCGACCCAGGGTCAACCTATGGCTACACCTTC.

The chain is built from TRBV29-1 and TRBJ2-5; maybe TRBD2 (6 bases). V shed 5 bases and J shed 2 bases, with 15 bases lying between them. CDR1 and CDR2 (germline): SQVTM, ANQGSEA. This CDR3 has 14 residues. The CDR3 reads CSVFGGGGQETQYF. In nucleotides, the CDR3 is TGCAGCGTTTTTGGGGGAGGAGGTCAAGAGACCCAGTACTTC.

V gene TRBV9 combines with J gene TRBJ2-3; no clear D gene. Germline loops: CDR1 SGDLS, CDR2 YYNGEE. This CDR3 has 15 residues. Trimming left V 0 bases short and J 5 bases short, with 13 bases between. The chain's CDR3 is CASSVDPLAGDTQYF. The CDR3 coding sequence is TGTGCCAGCAGCGTAGACCCTTTGGCAGGAGATACGCAGTATTTT.

In nucleotides, the CDR3 is TGTGCCAGCAGCCAAGATTTGGGACTAGGGGACTACGAGCAGTACTTC. It yields the protein CASSQDLGLGDYEQYF. The chain is built from TRBV3-1 (or the pseudogene TRBV3-2) and TRBJ2-7; 8 bases fit TRBD2. Germline V lookup: CDR1 LGHDT, CDR2 YNNKEL (reference sequence). The J segment lost 3 bases and the V segment lost 0 bases, leaving 7 bases of the junction unmatched. The CDR3 is made up of 16 amino acids.

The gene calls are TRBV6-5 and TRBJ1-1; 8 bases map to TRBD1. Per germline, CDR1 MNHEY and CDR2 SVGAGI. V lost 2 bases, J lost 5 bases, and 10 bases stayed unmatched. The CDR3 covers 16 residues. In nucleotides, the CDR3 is TGTGCCAGCAGTTACGTCAGGGGGCGAGGAACAACTGAAGCTTTCTTT. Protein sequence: CASSYVRGRGTTEAFF.

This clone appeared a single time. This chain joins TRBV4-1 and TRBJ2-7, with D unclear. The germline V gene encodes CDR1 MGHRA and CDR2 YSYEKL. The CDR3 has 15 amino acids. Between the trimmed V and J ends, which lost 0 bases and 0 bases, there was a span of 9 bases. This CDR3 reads CASSQDIGSSYEQYF. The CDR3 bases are TGCGCCAGCAGCCAAGATATAGGCAGCTCCTACGAGCAGTACTTC.

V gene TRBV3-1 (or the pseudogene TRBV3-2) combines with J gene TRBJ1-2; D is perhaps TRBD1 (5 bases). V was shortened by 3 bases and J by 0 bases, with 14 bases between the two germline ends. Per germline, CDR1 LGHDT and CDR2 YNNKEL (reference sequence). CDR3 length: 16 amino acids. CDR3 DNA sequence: TGTGCCAGCAGCCACGGGACCGCTATAACTAACTATGGCTACACCTTC. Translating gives CASSHGTAITNYGYTF.

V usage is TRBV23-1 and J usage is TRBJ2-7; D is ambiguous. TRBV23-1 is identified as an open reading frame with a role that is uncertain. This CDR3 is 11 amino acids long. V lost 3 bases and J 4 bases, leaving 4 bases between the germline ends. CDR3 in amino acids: CASSHKYEQYF. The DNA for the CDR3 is TGCGCCAGCAGTCATAAATACGAGCAGTACTTC.

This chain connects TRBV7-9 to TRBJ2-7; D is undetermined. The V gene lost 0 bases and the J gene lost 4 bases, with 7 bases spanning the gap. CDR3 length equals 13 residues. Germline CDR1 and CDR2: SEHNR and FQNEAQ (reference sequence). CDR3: CASSLALLYEQYF. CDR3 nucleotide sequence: TGTGCCAGCAGCTTAGCCCTACTATACGAGCAGTACTTC.

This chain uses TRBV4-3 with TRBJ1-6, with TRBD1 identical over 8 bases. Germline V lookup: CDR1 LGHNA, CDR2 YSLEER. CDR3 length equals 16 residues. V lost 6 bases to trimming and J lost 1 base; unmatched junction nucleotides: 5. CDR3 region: CASSPTGGSYNSPLHF. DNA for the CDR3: TGCGCCAGCAGTCCTACAGGGGGTTCCTATAATTCACCCCTCCACTTT.

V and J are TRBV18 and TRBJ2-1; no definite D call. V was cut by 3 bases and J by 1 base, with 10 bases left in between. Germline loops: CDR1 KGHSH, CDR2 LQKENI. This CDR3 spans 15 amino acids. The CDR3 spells CASSPGLYSYNEQFF. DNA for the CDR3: TGTGCCAGCTCACCCGGTCTCTATTCCTACAATGAGCAGTTCTTC.

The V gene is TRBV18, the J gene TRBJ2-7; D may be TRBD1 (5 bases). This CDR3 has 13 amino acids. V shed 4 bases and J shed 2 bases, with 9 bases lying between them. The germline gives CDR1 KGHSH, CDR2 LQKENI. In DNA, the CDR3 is TGTGCCAGCTCACGGGGCTACCCCTACGAGCAGTACTTC. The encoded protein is CASSRGYPYEQYF. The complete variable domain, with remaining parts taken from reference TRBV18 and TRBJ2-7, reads NAGVMQNPRHLVRRRGQEARLRCSPMKGHSHVYWYRQLPEEGLKFMVYLQKENIIDESGMPKERFSAEFPKEGPSILRIQQVVRGDSAAYFCASSRGYPYEQYFGPGTRLTVT.

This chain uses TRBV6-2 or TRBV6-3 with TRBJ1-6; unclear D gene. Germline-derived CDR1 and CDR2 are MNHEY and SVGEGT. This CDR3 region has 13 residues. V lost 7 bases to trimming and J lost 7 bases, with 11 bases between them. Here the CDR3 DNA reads TGTGCCAGCACCCCAAGAGGGAATTCACCCCTCCACTTT. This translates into CASTPRGNSPLHF.

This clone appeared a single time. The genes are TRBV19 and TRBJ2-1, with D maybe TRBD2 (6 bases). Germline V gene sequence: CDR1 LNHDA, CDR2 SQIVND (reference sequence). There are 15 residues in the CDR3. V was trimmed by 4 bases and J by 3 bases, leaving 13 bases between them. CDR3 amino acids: CASSTSLGLYNEQFF. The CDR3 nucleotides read TGTGCCAGTAGTACCTCTTTGGGACTCTACAATGAGCAGTTCTTC.

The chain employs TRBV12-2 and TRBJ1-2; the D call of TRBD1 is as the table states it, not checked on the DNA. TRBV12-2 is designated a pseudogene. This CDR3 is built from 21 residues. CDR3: CASRLAPYWKTGEAPNYGYTF. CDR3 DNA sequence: TGTGCAAGTCGCTTAGCGCCGTATTGGAAGACAGGGGAGGCCCCTAACTATGGCTACACCTTC.

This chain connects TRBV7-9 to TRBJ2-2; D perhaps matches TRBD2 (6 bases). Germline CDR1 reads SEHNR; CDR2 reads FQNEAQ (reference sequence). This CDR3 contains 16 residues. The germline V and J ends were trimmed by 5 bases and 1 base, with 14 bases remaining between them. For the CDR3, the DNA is TGTGCCAGCAGCACCTCGGGGCGGGGGAACACCGGGGAGCTGTTTTTT. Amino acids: CASSTSGRGNTGELFF.

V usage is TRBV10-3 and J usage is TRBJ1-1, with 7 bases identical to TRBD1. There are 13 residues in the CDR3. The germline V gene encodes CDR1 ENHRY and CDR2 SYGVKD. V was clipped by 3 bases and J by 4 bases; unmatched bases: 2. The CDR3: CAISDDRVTEAFF. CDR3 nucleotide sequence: TGTGCCATCAGTGACGACAGGGTCACTGAAGCTTTCTTT.

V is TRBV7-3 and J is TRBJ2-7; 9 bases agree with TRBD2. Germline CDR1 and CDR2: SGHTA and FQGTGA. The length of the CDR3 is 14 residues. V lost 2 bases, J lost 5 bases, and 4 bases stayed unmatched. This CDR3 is CASSLAGGVDEQYF. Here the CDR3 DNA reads TGTGCCAGCAGCTTAGCGGGAGGGGTCGACGAGCAGTACTTC.

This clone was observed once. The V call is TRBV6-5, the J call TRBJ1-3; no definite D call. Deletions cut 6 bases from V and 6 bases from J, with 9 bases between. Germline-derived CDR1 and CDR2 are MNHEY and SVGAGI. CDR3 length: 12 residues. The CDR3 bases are TGTGCCAGCAGGTCCCATTCAAACACCATATATTTT. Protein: CASRSHSNTIYF.

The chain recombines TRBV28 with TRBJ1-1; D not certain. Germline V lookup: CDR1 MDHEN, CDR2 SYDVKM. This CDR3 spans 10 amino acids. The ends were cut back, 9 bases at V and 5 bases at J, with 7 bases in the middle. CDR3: CASRRTEAFF. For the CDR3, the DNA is TGTGCCAGTAGGAGGACTGAAGCTTTCTTT.